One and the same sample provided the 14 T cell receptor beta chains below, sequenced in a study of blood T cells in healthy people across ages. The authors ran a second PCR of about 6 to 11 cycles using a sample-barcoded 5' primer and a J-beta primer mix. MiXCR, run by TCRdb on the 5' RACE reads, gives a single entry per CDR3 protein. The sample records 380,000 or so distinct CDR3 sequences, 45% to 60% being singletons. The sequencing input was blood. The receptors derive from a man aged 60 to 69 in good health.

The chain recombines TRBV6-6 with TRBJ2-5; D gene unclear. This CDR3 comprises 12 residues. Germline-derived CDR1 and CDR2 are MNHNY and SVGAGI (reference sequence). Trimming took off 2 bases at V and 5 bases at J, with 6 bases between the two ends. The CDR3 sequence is CASSYDTETQYF. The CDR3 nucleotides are TGTGCCAGCAGTTACGACACCGAGACCCAGTACTTC.

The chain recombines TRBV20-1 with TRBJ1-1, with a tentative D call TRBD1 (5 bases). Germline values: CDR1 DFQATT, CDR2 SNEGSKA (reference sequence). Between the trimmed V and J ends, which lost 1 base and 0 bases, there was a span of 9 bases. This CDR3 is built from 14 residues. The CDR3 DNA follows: TGCAGTGCTAGAGCACAGGTCTTGAACACTGAAGCTTTCTTT. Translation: CSARAQVLNTEAFF.

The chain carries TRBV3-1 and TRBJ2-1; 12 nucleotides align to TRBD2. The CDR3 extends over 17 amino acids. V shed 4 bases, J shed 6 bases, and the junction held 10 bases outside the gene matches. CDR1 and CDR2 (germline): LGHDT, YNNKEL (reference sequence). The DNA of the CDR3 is TGTGCCAGCAGCCTCAATCCTAGCGGGGGGGCGTTCAATGAGCAGTTCTTC. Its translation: CASSLNPSGGAFNEQFF.

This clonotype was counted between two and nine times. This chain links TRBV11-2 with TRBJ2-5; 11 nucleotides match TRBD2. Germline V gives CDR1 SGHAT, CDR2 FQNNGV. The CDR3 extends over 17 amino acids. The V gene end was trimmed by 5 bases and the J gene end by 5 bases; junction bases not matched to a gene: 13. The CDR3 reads CASSPDGRLAGLETQYF. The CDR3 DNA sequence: TGTGCCAGCAGCCCGGACGGTAGACTAGCGGGGTTGGAGACCCAGTACTTC.

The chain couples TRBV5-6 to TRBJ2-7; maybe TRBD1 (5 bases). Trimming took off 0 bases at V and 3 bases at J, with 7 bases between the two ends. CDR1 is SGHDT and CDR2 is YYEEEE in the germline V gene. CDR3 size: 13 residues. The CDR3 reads CASSLDRIYEQYF. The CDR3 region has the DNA TGTGCCAGCAGCTTGGACAGGATCTACGAGCAGTACTTC.

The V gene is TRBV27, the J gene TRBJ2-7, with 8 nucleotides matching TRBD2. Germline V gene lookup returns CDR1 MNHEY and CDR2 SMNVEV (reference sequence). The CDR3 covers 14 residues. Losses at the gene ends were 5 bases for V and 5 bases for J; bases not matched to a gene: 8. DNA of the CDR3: TGTGCCAGCAGTCCCGGGACTAGAGGAAACGAGCAGTACTTC. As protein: CASSPGTRGNEQYF.

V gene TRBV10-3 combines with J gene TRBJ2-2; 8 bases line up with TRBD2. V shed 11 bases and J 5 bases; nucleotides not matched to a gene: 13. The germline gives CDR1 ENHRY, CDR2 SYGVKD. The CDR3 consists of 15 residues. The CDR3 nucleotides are TGTGCCCCCGCGAGCCGCGGGGGGCAAACCGGGGAGCTGTTTTTT. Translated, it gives CAPASRGGQTGELFF.

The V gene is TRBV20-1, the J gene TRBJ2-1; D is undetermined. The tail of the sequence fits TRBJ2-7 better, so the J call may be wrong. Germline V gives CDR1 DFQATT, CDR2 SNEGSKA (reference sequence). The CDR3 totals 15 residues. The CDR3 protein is CSVPDGQSSYNEQYF. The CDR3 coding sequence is TGCAGCGTCCCAGACGGCCAAAGCTCCTACAATGAGCAGTACTTC.

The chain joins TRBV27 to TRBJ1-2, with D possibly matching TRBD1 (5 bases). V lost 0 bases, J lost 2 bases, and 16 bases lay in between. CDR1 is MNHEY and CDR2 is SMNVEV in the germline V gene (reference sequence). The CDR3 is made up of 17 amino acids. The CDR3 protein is CASSLSGSPGRNYGYTF. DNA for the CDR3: TGTGCCAGCAGTTTATCGGGTAGTCCAGGGAGGAACTATGGCTACACCTTC.

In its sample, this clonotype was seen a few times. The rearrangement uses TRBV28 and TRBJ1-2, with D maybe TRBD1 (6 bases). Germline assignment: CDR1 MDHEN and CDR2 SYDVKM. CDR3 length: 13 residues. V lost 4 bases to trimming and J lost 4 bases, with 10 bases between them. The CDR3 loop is CASSWTDLYGYTF. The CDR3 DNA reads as TGTGCCAGCAGTTGGACAGACCTCTATGGCTACACCTTC.

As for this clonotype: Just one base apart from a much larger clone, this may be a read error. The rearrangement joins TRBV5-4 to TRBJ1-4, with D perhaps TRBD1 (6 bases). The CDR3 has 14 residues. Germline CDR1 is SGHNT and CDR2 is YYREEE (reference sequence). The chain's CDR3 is CVSSRGQDNEKLFF. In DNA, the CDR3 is TGTGTCAGCAGCAGGGGTCAGGACAATGAAAAACTGTTTTTT.

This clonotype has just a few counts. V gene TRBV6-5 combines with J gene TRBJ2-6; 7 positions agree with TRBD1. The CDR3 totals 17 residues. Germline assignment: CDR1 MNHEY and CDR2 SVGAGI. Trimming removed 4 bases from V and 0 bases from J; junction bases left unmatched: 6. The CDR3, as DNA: TGTGCCAGCAGTTTCGGGACAGTTAGCTCTGGGGCCAACGTCCTGACTTTC. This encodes CASSFGTVSSGANVLTF.

The CDR3 here is CSARRRASSYNEQFF. CDR3 DNA sequence: TGCAGTGCTAGAAGGCGGGCGAGCTCCTACAATGAGCAGTTCTTC. The chain couples TRBV20-1 to TRBJ2-1; maybe TRBD2 (5 bases). The germline V and J ends were trimmed by 2 bases and 0 bases, with 11 bases remaining between them. Germline-derived CDR1 and CDR2 are DFQATT and SNEGSKA (reference sequence). The CDR3 has 15 amino acids.

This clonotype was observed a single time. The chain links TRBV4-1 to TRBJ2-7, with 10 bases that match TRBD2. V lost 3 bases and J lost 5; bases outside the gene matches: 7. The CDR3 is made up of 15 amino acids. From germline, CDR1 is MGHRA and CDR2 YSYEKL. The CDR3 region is CASSQATSGNDEQYF. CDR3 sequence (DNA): TGCGCCAGCAGCCAGGCAACTAGCGGGAACGACGAGCAGTACTTC.